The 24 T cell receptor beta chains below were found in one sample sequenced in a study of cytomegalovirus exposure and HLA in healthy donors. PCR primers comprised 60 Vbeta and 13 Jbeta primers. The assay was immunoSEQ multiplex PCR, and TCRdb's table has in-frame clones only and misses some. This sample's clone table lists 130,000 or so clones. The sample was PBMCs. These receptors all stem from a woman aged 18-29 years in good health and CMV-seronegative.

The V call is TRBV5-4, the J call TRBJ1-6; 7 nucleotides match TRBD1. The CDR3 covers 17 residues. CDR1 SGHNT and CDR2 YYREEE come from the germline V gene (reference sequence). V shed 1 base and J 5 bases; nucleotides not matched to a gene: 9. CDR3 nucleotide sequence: TGTGCCAGCAGCTTGTTCCCTGACAGGGTGAATAATTCACCCCTCCACTTT. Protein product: CASSLFPDRVNNSPLHF. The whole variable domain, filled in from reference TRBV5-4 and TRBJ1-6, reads ETGVTQSPTHLIKTRGQQVTLRCSSQSGHNTVSWYQQALGQGPQFIFQYYREEENGRGNFPPRFSGLQFPNYSSELNVNALELDDSALYLCASSLFPDRVNNSPLHFGNGTRLTVT.

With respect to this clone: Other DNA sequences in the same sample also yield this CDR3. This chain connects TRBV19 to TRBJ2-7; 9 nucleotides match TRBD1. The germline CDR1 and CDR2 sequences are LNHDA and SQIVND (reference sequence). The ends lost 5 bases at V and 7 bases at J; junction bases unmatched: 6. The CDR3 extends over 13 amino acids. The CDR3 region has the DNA TGTGCCAGTAGTCTAACAGGGGGCCGGGAGCAGTACTTC. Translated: CASSLTGGREQYF.

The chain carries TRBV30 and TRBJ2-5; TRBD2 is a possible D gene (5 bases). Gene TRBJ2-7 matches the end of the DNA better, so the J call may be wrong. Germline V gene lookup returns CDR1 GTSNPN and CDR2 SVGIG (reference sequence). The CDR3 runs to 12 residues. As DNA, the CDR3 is TGTGCCTGGAGTGGGACTCTCTACGAGCAGTACTTC. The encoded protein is CAWSGTLYEQYF.

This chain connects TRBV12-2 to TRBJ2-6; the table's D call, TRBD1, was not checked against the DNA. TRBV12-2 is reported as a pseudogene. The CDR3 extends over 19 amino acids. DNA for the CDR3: TGTGCAAGTCGCCCAGGGGTTGGACAGGGCCTCTCTGGGGCCAACGTCCTGACTTTC. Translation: CASRPGVGQGLSGANVLTF.

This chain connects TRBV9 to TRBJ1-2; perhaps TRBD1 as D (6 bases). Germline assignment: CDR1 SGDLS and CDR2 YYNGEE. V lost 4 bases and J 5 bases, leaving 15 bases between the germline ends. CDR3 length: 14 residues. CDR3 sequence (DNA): TGTGCCAGCAGCCCCCAGACAGGCCTATATGGCTACACCTTC. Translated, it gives CASSPQTGLYGYTF.

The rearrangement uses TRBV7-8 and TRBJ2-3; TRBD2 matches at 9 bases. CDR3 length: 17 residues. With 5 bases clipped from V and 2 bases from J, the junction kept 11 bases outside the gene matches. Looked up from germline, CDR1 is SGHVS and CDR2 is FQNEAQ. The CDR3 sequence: CASSHKGRLAATDTQYF. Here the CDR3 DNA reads TGTGCCAGCAGCCACAAGGGTAGACTAGCGGCCACAGATACGCAGTATTTT.

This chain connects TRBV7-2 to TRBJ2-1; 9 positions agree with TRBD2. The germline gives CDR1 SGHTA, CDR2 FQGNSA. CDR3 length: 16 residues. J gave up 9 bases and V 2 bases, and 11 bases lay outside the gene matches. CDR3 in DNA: TGTGCCAGCAGCTTATTTAAGAGCGGGAGGAGTAGTGAGCAGTTCTTC. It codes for CASSLFKSGRSSEQFF.

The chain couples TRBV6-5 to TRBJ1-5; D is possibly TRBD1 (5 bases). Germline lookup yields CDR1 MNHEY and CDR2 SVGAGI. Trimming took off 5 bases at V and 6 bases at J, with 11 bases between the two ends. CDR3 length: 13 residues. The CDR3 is CASSETGGQPQHF. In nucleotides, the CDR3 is TGTGCCAGCAGTGAAACCGGGGGTCAGCCCCAGCATTTT.

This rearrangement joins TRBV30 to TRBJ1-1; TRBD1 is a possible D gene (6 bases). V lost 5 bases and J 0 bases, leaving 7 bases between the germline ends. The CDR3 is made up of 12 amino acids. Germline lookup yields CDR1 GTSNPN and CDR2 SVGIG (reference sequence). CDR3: CAWGQMNTEAFF. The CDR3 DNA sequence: TGTGCCTGGGGACAGATGAACACTGAAGCTTTCTTT.

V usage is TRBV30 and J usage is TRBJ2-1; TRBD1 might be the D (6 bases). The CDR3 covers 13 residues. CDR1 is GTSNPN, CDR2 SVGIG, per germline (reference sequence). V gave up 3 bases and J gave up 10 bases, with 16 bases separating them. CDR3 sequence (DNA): TGTGCCTGGAGCGGCCGGACAGAAGGGGAGCAGTTCTTC. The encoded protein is CAWSGRTEGEQFF.

CDR3 loop: CASSATGGTEAFF. The CDR3 DNA follows: TGTGCCAGCAGCGCAACAGGGGGCACTGAAGCTTTCTTT. The chain joins TRBV7-9 to TRBJ1-1, with 8 nucleotides matching TRBD1. The CDR3 contains 13 residues. Germline assignment: CDR1 SEHNR and CDR2 FQNEAQ (reference sequence). The junction had 3 bases not matched to a gene; V was cut back by 5 bases and J by 4 bases.

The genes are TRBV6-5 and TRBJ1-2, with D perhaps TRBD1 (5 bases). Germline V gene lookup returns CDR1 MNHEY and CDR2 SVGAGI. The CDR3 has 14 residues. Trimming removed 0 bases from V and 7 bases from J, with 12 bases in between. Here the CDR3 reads CASSYSRQGGGYTF. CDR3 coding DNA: TGTGCCAGCAGTTACTCGAGGCAGGGAGGTGGCTACACCTTC.

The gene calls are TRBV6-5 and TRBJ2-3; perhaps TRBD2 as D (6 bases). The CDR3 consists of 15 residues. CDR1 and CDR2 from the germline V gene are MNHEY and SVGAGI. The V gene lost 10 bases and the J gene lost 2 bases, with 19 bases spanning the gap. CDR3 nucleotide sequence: TGTGCCACATCTCGTGTGGCGGGGCCCACAGATACGCAGTATTTT. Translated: CATSRVAGPTDTQYF.

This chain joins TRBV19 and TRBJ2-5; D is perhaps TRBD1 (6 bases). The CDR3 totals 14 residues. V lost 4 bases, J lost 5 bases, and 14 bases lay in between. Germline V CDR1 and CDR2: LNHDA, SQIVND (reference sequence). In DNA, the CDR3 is TGTGCCAGTAGTACCGGACAGCGCTGGGAGACCCAGTACTTC. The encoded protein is CASSTGQRWETQYF.

This CDR3 is CASSLPGQLNTGELFF. In nucleotides, the CDR3 is TGTGCCAGCAGTTTACCCGGACAGCTTAACACCGGGGAGCTGTTTTTT. This rearrangement joins TRBV6-5 to TRBJ2-2, with D possibly being TRBD1 (6 bases). The ends were cut back, 4 bases at V and 2 bases at J, with 14 bases in the middle. CDR3 length equals 16 residues. Germline V gene sequence: CDR1 MNHEY, CDR2 SVGAGI.

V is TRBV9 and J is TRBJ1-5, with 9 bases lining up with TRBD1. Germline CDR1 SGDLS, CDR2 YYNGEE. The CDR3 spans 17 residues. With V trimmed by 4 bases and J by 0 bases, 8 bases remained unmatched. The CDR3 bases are TGTGCCAGCAGCCCGGGACAGGGCCTCTATAGCAATCAGCCCCAGCATTTT. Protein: CASSPGQGLYSNQPQHF.

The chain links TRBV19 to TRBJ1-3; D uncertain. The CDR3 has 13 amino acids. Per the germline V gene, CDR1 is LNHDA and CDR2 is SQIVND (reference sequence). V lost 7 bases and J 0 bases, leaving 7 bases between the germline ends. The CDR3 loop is CASTPFSGNTIYF. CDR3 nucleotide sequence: TGTGCCAGTACCCCTTTCTCTGGAAACACCATATATTTT.

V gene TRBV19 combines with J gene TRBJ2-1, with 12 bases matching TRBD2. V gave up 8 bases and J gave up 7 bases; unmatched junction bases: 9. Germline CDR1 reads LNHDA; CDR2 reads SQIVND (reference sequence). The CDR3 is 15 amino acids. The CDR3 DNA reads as TGTGCCAGTTCACACCTAGCGGGAGGGCCAAATGAGCAGTTCTTC. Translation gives CASSHLAGGPNEQFF.

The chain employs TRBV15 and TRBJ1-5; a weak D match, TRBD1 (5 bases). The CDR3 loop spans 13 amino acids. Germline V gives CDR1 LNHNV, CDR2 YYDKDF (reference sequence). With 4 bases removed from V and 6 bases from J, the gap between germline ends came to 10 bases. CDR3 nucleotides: TGTGCCACCAGCACAAGGGGTAGTCAGCCCCAGCATTTT. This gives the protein CATSTRGSQPQHF.

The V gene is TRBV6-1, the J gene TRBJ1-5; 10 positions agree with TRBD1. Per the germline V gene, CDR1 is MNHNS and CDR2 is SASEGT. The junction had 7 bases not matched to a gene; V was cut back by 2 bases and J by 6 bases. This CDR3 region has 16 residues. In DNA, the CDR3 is TGTGCCAGCAGTGAAATGACAGGGGGCGGGAGTCAGCCCCAGCATTTT. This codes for CASSEMTGGGSQPQHF.

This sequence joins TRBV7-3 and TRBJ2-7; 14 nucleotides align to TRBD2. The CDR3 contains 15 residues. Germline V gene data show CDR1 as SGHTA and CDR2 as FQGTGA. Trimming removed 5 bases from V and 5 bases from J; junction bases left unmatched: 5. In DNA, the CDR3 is TGTGCCAGCAGCGTGGGACTAGCGGGAGTAAACGAGCAGTACTTC. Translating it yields CASSVGLAGVNEQYF.

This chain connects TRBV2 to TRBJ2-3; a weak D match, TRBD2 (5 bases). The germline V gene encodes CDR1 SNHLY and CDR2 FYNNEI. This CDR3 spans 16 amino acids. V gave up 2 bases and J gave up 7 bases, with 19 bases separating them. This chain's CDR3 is CASSERASREAYTQYF. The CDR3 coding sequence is TGTGCCAGCAGTGAAAGGGCTAGCCGAGAAGCCTATACGCAGTATTTT.

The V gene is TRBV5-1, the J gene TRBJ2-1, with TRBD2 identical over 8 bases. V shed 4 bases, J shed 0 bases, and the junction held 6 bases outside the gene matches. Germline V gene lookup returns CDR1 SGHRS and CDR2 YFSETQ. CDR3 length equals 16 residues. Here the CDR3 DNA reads TGCGCCAGCAGCCGCAGCGGGGGAAGCTCCTACAATGAGCAGTTCTTC. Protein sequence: CASSRSGGSSYNEQFF.

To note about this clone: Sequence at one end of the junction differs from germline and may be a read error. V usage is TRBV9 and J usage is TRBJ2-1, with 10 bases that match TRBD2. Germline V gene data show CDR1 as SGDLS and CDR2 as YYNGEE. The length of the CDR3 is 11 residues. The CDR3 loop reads CASSISGRLVF. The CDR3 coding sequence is TGTGCCAGCAGCATTAGCGGGAGGTTGGTCTTC.